The 7 T cell receptor beta chains below come from one sample, sequenced in a study of T cell responses to AZD1222 COVID-19 vaccine. Generated by immunoSEQ multiplex PCR, the TCRdb table keeps only in-frame clones and is missing some. The profile covers some 120,000 clones, with approximately 85% appearing a single time and 3.9% taken by the ten largest. This sample comprised peripheral blood, obtained on day 0 of MenACWY control vaccination. All receptors derive from an adult in good health.

In this sample, this clone turned up a few times. The gene calls are TRBV10-3 and TRBJ1-3, with D maybe TRBD1 (6 bases). CDR3 length: 16 residues. CDR1 and CDR2 (germline): ENHRY, SYGVKD. Trimming stripped 6 bases from V and 0 bases from J, with 15 bases between. The CDR3 region is CAIRGAQGTSGNTIYF. As DNA, the CDR3 is TGTGCCATCAGGGGGGCGCAGGGGACCTCTGGAAACACCATATATTTT.

As to this clone: Other DNA sequences of this sample code for an identical CDR3. The chain employs TRBV18 and TRBJ2-2; D is unclear. There are 15 residues in the CDR3. Trimming pared 6 bases from V and 0 bases from J, leaving 11 bases between. Germline V lookup: CDR1 KGHSH, CDR2 LQKENI. The CDR3 DNA reads as TGTGCCAGCTCCCCCCGGGCGGCGAACACCGGGGAGCTGTTTTTT. It is translated as CASSPRAANTGELFF.

The rearrangement joins TRBV14 to TRBJ2-7; 7 bases align to TRBD1. With V trimmed by 0 bases and J by 0 bases, 8 bases remained unmatched. CDR3 length: 17 residues. The germline gives CDR1 SGHDN, CDR2 FVKESK. The CDR3, as DNA: TGTGCCAGCAGCCAAGATCTTGGGCAGGGGGACTCCTACGAGCAGTACTTC. This sequence encodes CASSQDLGQGDSYEQYF.

The rearrangement joins TRBV7-8 to TRBJ1-4; tentative D call: TRBD1 (5 bases). This CDR3 region has 14 residues. Germline lookup yields CDR1 SGHVS and CDR2 FQNEAQ. Trimming pared 1 base from V and 8 bases from J, leaving 11 bases between. As DNA, the CDR3 is TGTGCCAGCAGCTTAGGCAGGGCTAGCGAAAAACTGTTTTTT. Amino acids: CASSLGRASEKLFF.

This chain joins TRBV2 and TRBJ2-5, with TRBD1 as a possible D gene (5 bases). From germline, CDR1 is SNHLY and CDR2 FYNNEI. CDR3 length: 16 residues. The ends were cut back, 8 bases at V and 7 bases at J, with 26 bases in the middle. The CDR3 DNA is TGTGCCAGCTTTGGGTCGGACACCGCGGCATGGGGGACCCAGTACTTC. This translates into CASFGSDTAAWGTQYF. Full variable domain (missing parts from reference TRBV2 and TRBJ2-5): EPEVTQTPSHQVTQMGQEVILRCVPISNHLYFYWYRQILGQKVEFLVSFYNNEISEKSEIFDDQFSVERPDGSNFTLKIRSTKLEDSAMYFCASFGSDTAAWGTQYFGPGTRLLVL.

The V call is TRBV2, the J call TRBJ2-5; perhaps TRBD1 as D (6 bases). Trimming cost V 8 bases and J 2 bases, with 15 bases left between them. The CDR3 extends over 14 amino acids. Germline-derived CDR1 and CDR2 are SNHLY and FYNNEI. The CDR3 loop reads CASGKRTEQETQYF. The CDR3 DNA reads TGTGCCAGCGGAAAGAGGACAGAGCAAGAGACCCAGTACTTC.

The chain couples TRBV19 to TRBJ1-4; no clear D gene. Germline loops: CDR1 LNHDA, CDR2 SQIVND (reference sequence). V was cut by 5 bases and J by 4 bases, with 14 bases left in between. There are 15 residues in the CDR3. The CDR3 spells CASSAYLASNEKLFF. CDR3 DNA: TGTGCCAGTAGTGCGTACCTAGCAAGTAATGAAAAACTGTTTTTT.